Listed below are T cell receptor beta chains from one sample, sequenced in a study of blood T cell repertoires in COVID-19. Libraries were prepared by immunoSEQ multiplex PCR; TCRdb keeps only in-frame clonotypes and omits some of them. The sample yields about 95,000 clones, more than 75% seen once. Sample: peripheral blood. These receptors all stem from a human donor in a cohort sampled during active COVID-19. CDR3s include the opening cysteine and the closing phenylalanine or tryptophan. Each record gives: V gene, CDR3 length, J gene, clone size, D gene, CDR3 protein, CDR3 DNA. D genes are given only for firm matches. Some rows have no size entry. The others give once, few or many, or a class for an expanded clone.

v_call: TRBV7-3; cdr3_length: 16; j_call: TRBJ2-3; clone_size: NA; d_call: NA; cdr3_aa: CASSSTGLTNTDTQYF; cdr3_nt: TGTGCCAGCAGCTCCACGGGCCTGACTAACACAGATACGCAGTATTTT
v_call: TRBV2; cdr3_length: 12; j_call: TRBJ1-1; clone_size: NA; d_call: NA; cdr3_aa: CASIEGGYEAFF; cdr3_nt: TGTGCCAGCATCGAGGGAGGGTATGAAGCTTTCTTT
v_call: TRBV5-1; cdr3_length: 16; j_call: TRBJ2-1; clone_size: few; d_call: NA; cdr3_aa: CASSLGPGSERNEQFF; cdr3_nt: TGCGCCAGCAGCTTGGGTCCAGGCTCAGAACGCAATGAGCAGTTCTTC
v_call: TRBV6-5; cdr3_length: 14; j_call: TRBJ1-4; clone_size: NA; d_call: NA; cdr3_aa: CASLARSTNEKLFF; cdr3_nt: TGTGCCAGCCTCGCGAGGTCAACTAATGAAAAACTGTTTTTT
v_call: TRBV7-9; cdr3_length: 14; j_call: TRBJ1-4; clone_size: NA; d_call: TRBD1; cdr3_aa: CASTIQGSGEKLFF; cdr3_nt: TGTGCCAGCACCATACAGGGGTCTGGGGAAAAACTGTTTTTT
v_call: TRBV27; cdr3_length: 16; j_call: TRBJ2-1; clone_size: NA; d_call: TRBD2; cdr3_aa: CASSLSVSSGYNEQFF; cdr3_nt: TGTGCCAGCAGTTTATCGGTGTCTAGCGGATACAATGAGCAGTTCTTC
v_call: TRBV5-1; cdr3_length: 15; j_call: TRBJ2-7; clone_size: NA; d_call: TRBD2; cdr3_aa: CASSGGGGNRNEQYF; cdr3_nt: TGCGCCAGCAGCGGAGGCGGGGGAAATAGAAACGAGCAGTACTTC
v_call: TRBV7-6; cdr3_length: 15; j_call: TRBJ2-2; clone_size: NA; d_call: NA; cdr3_aa: CASSPISANTGELFF; cdr3_nt: TGTGCCAGCAGCCCCATCTCAGCGAACACCGGGGAGCTGTTTTTT
v_call: TRBV7-2; cdr3_length: 14; j_call: TRBJ1-2; clone_size: NA; d_call: NA; cdr3_aa: CASSSRMPNYGYTF; cdr3_nt: TGTGCCAGCAGCTCCAGAATGCCTAACTATGGCTACACCTTC
v_call: TRBV4-2; cdr3_length: 16; j_call: TRBJ2-7; clone_size: NA; d_call: TRBD2; cdr3_aa: CASSQGGTSGGYEQYF; cdr3_nt: TGTGCCAGCAGCCAAGGGGGAACTAGCGGGGGGTACGAGCAGTACTTC
v_call: TRBV6-5; cdr3_length: 14; j_call: TRBJ2-3; clone_size: NA; d_call: NA; cdr3_aa: CASSTLRLEDTQYF; cdr3_nt: TGTGCCAGCAGTACCCTGAGACTCGAGGATACGCAGTATTTT
v_call: TRBV2; cdr3_length: 13; j_call: TRBJ1-4; clone_size: few; d_call: NA; cdr3_aa: CASSVFQNEKLFF; cdr3_nt: TGTGCCAGCTCTGTGTTTCAGAATGAAAAACTGTTTTTT
v_call: TRBV18; cdr3_length: 13; j_call: TRBJ1-2; clone_size: few; d_call: NA; cdr3_aa: CASSPGGNYGYTF; cdr3_nt: TGTGCCAGCTCACCAGGCGGGAACTATGGCTACACCTTC
v_call: TRBV7-9; cdr3_length: 14; j_call: TRBJ2-7; clone_size: once; d_call: TRBD1; cdr3_aa: CASSLDRGSVEQYF; cdr3_nt: TGTGCCAGCAGCTTGGACAGGGGGTCTGTCGAGCAGTACTTC
v_call: TRBV10-3; cdr3_length: 15; j_call: TRBJ2-5; clone_size: NA; d_call: TRBD2; cdr3_aa: CAIPRGGHLKETQYF; cdr3_nt: TGTGCCATCCCACGGGGGGGGCACCTGAAAGAGACCCAGTACTTC
v_call: TRBV6-5; cdr3_length: 13; j_call: TRBJ1-4; clone_size: NA; d_call: TRBD1; cdr3_aa: CASRDRGLEKLFF; cdr3_nt: TGTGCCAGCAGGGACAGGGGGCTTGAAAAACTGTTTTTT
v_call: TRBV13; cdr3_length: 15; j_call: TRBJ2-5; clone_size: NA; d_call: NA; cdr3_aa: CASSLGRRAQETQYF; cdr3_nt: TGTGCCAGCAGCTTAGGCCGGAGGGCCCAAGAGACCCAGTACTTC
v_call: TRBV7-8; cdr3_length: 17; j_call: TRBJ1-2; clone_size: NA; d_call: NA; cdr3_aa: CASSLAQAEGPNYGYTF; cdr3_nt: TGTGCCAGCAGCTTAGCGCAGGCGGAGGGACCTAACTATGGCTACACCTTC
v_call: TRBV5-8; cdr3_length: 17; j_call: TRBJ2-1; clone_size: NA; d_call: NA; cdr3_aa: CASSRLHSTGAYNEQFF; cdr3_nt: TGTGCCAGCAGCCGACTCCACTCGACAGGAGCCTACAATGAGCAGTTCTTC
v_call: TRBV5-1; cdr3_length: 14; j_call: TRBJ1-1; clone_size: NA; d_call: NA; cdr3_aa: CASSLSGGVTEAFF; cdr3_nt: TGCGCCAGCAGCCTGTCCGGGGGTGTGACTGAAGCTTTCTTT